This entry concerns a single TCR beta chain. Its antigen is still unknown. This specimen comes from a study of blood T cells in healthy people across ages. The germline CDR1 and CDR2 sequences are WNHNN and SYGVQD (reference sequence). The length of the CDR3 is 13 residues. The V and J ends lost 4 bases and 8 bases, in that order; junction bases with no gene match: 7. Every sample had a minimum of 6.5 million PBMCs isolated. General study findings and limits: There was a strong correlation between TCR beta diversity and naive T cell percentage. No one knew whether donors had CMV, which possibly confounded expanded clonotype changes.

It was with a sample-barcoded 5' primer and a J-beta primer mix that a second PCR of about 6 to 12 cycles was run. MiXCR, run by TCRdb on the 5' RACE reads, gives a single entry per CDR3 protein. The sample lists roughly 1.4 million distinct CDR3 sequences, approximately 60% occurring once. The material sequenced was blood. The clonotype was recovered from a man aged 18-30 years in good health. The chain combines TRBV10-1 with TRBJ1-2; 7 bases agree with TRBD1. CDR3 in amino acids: CASSADRLRGYTF. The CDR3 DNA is TGCGCCAGCAGTGCGGACAGGTTAAGGGGCTACACCTTC.